By sample share, the clone carrying this TCR beta chain is medium-sized. From germline, CDR1 is MNHEY and CDR2 SVGAGI. V shed 7 bases, J shed 3 bases, and the junction held 3 bases outside the gene matches. The CDR3 is 13 amino acids. Data came from immunoSEQ multiplex PCR; TCRdb stores just in-frame clones and leaves some out. The top ten clones hold 4% to 4.5% of a sample with roughly 7,000 clones, about 22% of them seen once. This sample is part of a study of graft-versus-host responses after intestinal transplantation. Study-wide background: Multivisceral, liver-intestinal, or isolated intestinal grafts went to recipients.

The researchers put some 200,000 CFSE-labeled responder cells into plates with some 200,000 irradiated, violet-dye-labeled stimulator cells. This chain uses TRBV6-5 with TRBJ2-7, with TRBD1 matching 10 bases. This TCR came from a human patient who was an organ donor for intestinal transplantation. The sequencing used alloreactive CD4+ T cells from a mixed lymphocyte reaction culture, collected before transplantation. Subset noted: CFSE-low proliferating T cells sorted from approximately 6-day pre-transplant mixed lymphocyte reaction (GvH or HvG direction). CDR3 nucleotides: TGTGCCAGCAAGAGGACAGGGGGCTACGAGCAGTACTTC. This sequence encodes CASKRTGGYEQYF.